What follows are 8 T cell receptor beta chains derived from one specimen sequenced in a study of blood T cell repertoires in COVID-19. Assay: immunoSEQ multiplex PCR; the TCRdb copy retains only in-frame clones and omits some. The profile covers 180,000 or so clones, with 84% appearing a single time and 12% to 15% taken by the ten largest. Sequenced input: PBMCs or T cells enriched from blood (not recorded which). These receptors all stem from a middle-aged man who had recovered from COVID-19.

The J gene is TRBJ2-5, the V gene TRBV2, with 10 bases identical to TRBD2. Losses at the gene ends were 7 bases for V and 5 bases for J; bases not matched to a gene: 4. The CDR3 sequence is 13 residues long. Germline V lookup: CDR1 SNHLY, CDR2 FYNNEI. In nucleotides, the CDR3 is TGTGCCAGCAAAAGCGGGGGGGCCGAGACCCAGTACTTC. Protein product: CASKSGGAETQYF.

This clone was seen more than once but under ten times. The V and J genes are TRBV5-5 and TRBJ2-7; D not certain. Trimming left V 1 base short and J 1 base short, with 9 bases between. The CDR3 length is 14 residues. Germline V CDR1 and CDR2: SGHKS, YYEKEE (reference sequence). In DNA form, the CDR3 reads TGTGCCAGCAGCTTGTACCAGGCGTCCTACGAGCAGTACTTC. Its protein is CASSLYQASYEQYF.

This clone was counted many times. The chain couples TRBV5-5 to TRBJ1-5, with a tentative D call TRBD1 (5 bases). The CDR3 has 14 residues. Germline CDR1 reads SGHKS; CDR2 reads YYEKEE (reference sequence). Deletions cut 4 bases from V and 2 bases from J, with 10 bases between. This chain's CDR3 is CASSLQGGNQPQHF. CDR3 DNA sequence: TGTGCCAGCAGCCTGCAGGGTGGCAATCAGCCCCAGCATTTT.

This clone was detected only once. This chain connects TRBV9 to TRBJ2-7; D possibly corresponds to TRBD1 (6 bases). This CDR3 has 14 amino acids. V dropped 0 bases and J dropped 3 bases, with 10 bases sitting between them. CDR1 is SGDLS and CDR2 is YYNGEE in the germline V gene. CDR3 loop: CASSVAAGVYEQYF. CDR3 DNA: TGTGCCAGCAGCGTAGCGGCAGGGGTCTACGAGCAGTACTTC. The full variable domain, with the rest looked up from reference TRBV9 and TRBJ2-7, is DSGVTQTPKHLITATGQRVTLRCSPRSGDLSVYWYQQSLDQGLQFLIQYYNGEERAKGNILERFSAQQFPDLHSELNLSSLELGDSALYFCASSVAAGVYEQYFGPGTRLTVT.

CDR3 residues: CASSDLGQTYEQYF. The DNA for the CDR3 is TGTGCCAGCAGTGACTTGGGACAGACCTACGAGCAGTACTTC. This chain links TRBV25-1 with TRBJ2-7; 7 bases match TRBD1. CDR1 MGHDK and CDR2 SYGVNS come from the germline V gene. The CDR3 has 14 residues. V was clipped by 3 bases and J by 2 bases; unmatched bases: 4.

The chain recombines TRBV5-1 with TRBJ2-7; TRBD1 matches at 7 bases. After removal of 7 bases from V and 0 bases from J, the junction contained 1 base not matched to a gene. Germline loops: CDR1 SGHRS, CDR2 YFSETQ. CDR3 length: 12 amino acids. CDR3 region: CASRDSSYEQYF. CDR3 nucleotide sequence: TGCGCCAGCCGGGACAGCTCCTACGAGCAGTACTTC.

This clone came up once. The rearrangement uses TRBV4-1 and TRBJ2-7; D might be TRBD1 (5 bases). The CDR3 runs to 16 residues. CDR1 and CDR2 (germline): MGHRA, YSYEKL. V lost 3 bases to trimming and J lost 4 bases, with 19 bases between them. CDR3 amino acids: CASSQIVAGAGYEQYF. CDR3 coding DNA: TGCGCCAGCAGCCAGATCGTGGCTGGGGCCGGGTACGAGCAGTACTTC.

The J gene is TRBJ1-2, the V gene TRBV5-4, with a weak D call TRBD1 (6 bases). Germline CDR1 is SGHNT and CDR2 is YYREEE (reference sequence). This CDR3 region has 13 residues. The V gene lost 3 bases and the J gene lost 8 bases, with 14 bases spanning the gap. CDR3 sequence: CASSSPGALGYTF. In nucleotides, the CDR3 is TGTGCCAGCAGCTCCCCAGGGGCCTTGGGCTACACCTTC.